The source of this TCR beta chain is a study of blood T cells in healthy people across ages. A J-beta primer mix and a sample-barcoded 5' primer were used in a second PCR of roughly 7 to 12 cycles. From the 5' RACE reads, TCRdb called clonotypes with MiXCR, one entry per CDR3 protein. The sample has over a million distinct CDR3 sequences, under 30% seen once; the top ten hold about 0.72%. CDR1 and CDR2 (germline): SGHTA, FQGNSA. This CDR3 contains 16 residues. This clonotype was counted at least ten times. The antigen is not known. Study-wide points: Greater diversity and more naive CD4+ cells were seen in long-lived donors than in aged donors.

This same sample was also part of a study on T cells of mothers and their children. This second study notes: The whole RNA yield was converted to cDNA, around 1.4 ug per 15 ul. The authors added sample barcodes and 2-4 random nucleotides using the M1S primer of the second PCR. The authors identified no persistent microchimeric T cell clones.

V gene TRBV7-2 combines with J gene TRBJ2-5; a possible D gene is TRBD2 (7 bases). The origin of this receptor is a girl aged 2 to 10 in good health. The sequenced material came from blood. CDR3 DNA sequence: TGTGCGACCGGAGTAGGCTCGCGCGGGGGCCGGGAGACCCAGTACTTC. Protein sequence: CATGVGSRGGRETQYF.